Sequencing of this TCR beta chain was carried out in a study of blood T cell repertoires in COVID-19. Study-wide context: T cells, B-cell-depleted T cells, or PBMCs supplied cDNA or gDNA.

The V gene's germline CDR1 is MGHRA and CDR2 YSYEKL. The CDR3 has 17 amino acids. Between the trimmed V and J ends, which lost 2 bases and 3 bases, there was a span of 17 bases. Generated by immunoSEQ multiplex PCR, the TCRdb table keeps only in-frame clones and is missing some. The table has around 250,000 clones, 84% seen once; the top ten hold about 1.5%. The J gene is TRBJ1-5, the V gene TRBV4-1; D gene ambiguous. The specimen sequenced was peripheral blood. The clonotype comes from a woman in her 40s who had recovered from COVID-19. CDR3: CASSQSLSSQFNQPQHF. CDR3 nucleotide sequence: TGCGCCAGCAGCCAATCCTTATCTTCTCAGTTCAATCAGCCCCAGCATTTT.